A single sample gave rise to the 27 T cell receptor beta chains below, sequenced in a study of blood T cells in healthy people across ages. Sample-barcoded 5' priming and a J-beta primer mix drove a second PCR of 7 to 11 cycles. TCRdb used MiXCR to reprocess the 5' RACE reads, holding one entry per CDR3 protein. The profile shows 1 million or so distinct CDR3 sequences, 35% to 50% of them singletons. The sequenced material came from blood. The origin of the receptors is a woman aged 60-75 years in good health.

The V and J genes are TRBV24-1 and TRBJ2-1; D could derive from TRBD1 or TRBD2 (6 bases each). The CDR3 totals 14 residues. Deletions cut 3 bases from V and 6 bases from J, with 11 bases between. In germline, CDR1 is KGHDR, CDR2 SFDVKD. The CDR3: CATSDLRGLNEQFF. DNA for the CDR3: TGTGCCACCAGTGATCTCCGGGGGCTCAATGAGCAGTTCTTC.

This chain joins TRBV7-2 and TRBJ1-1, with D possibly matching TRBD1 (5 bases). The CDR3 is 15 amino acids. Germline V gives CDR1 SGHTA, CDR2 FQGNSA. Trimming pared 4 bases from V and 0 bases from J, leaving 12 bases between. The CDR3 region has the DNA TGTGCCAGCAGCTGGGGACGCGTAGTGAACACTGAAGCTTTCTTT. Protein product: CASSWGRVVNTEAFF.

This chain connects TRBV12-3 or TRBV12-4 to TRBJ1-5; TRBD1 might be the D (5 bases). The V and J ends lost 10 bases and 5 bases respectively, with 15 bases between them. The CDR3 totals 13 residues. CDR3 protein: CATSGTRDQPQHF. CDR3 nucleotides: TGTGCCACCTCAGGGACGCGCGATCAGCCCCAGCATTTT.

This clonotype was picked up one time. This sequence joins TRBV6-5 and TRBJ2-1; D gene uncertain. The CDR3 consists of 16 residues. CDR1 and CDR2 from the germline V gene are MNHEY and SVGAGI. V was cut by 0 bases and J by 0 bases, with 9 bases left in between. The CDR3 sequence: CASSYSWPSSYNEQFF. As DNA, the CDR3 is TGTGCCAGCAGTTACTCGTGGCCGAGCTCCTACAATGAGCAGTTCTTC.

V is TRBV2 and J is TRBJ2-1; a weak D match, TRBD1 (6 bases). Looked up from germline, CDR1 is SNHLY and CDR2 is FYNNEI. The CDR3 contains 16 residues. The V end was cut by 5 bases, the J end by 0 bases, with 14 bases between. The CDR3 DNA reads as TGTGCCAGCAGTCGGACAGTTCAAAGCTCCTACAATGAGCAGTTCTTC. It translates to CASSRTVQSSYNEQFF.

This clonotype was counted between two and nine times. This sequence may be a read error, since a much larger clone differs from it by one base. The rearrangement uses TRBV11-2 and TRBJ2-3; 7 nucleotides agree with TRBD1. The CDR3 is 13 residues long. CDR1 is SGHAT and CDR2 is FQNNGV in the germline V gene. The CDR3 region is CASSLLGTETQYF. The CDR3 DNA follows: TGTGCCAGCAGCTTATTAGGGACAGAGACGCAGTATTTT.

V gene TRBV10-3 combines with J gene TRBJ2-1; 7 bases agree with TRBD1. The CDR3 totals 15 residues. Per the germline V gene, CDR1 is ENHRY and CDR2 is SYGVKD. The V and J ends lost 3 bases and 5 bases, in that order; junction bases with no gene match: 7. DNA for the CDR3: TGTGCCATCAGTGACTCGGCCGGGACAGACAATGAGCAGTTCTTC. The encoded protein is CAISDSAGTDNEQFF.

The rearrangement uses TRBV29-1 and TRBJ2-7; 12 positions match TRBD2. The germline gives CDR1 SQVTM, CDR2 ANQGSEA. The CDR3 sequence is 11 residues long. V was clipped by 7 bases and J by 10 bases; unmatched bases: 5. This CDR3 is CSGSTSGRQYF. The CDR3 coding sequence is TGCAGCGGGTCGACTAGCGGGAGACAGTACTTC.

The V call is TRBV28, the J call TRBJ1-1, with TRBD1 identical over 11 bases. The germline V gene encodes CDR1 MDHEN and CDR2 SYDVKM. Germline trimming cut 5 bases from V and 0 bases from J; bases unmatched to any gene: 5. The CDR3 length is 16 residues. CDR3 protein: CASSPRDRGLNTEAFF. DNA for the CDR3: TGTGCCAGCAGTCCCAGGGACAGGGGGTTGAACACTGAAGCTTTCTTT.

The chain joins TRBV20-1 to TRBJ2-3, with TRBD1 matching 7 bases. This CDR3 is built from 16 residues. The germline V gene has CDR1 DFQATT and CDR2 SNEGSKA (reference sequence). Trimming cost V 3 bases and J 0 bases; bases outside gene matches: 9. The DNA of the CDR3 is TGCAGTGCTAGTTTCCAGGGGGAGTTAAGCACAGATACGCAGTATTTT. This encodes CSASFQGELSTDTQYF.

This clonotype was seen more than once but under ten times. The J gene is TRBJ2-4, the V gene TRBV21-1; the table gives TRBD2 as D, unverified against the DNA. The J call may be wrong; the DNA end is better matched by TRBJ2-7. TRBV21-1 is listed as a pseudogene. The CDR3 extends over 16 amino acids. CDR3 bases: TGTGCCAGCACGACATCCGGACTAGCAGGCCCACACGAGCAGTACTTC. This codes for CASTTSGLAGPHEQYF.

This rearrangement joins TRBV20-1 to TRBJ2-5; 13 bases align to TRBD2. V shed 3 bases and J 1 base; nucleotides not matched to a gene: 5. CDR1 DFQATT and CDR2 SNEGSKA come from the germline V gene (reference sequence). The CDR3 spans 16 residues. CDR3 bases: TGCAGTGCTAGTCGACTAGCGGGAGGTCTCCAAGAGACCCAGTACTTC. It codes for CSASRLAGGLQETQYF.

A few counts support this clonotype. DNA of the CDR3: TGTGCCAGCTTAGTGGCGGGAGGGCCAGATACGCAGTATTTT. Protein: CASLVAGGPDTQYF. The rearrangement links TRBV7-2 to TRBJ2-3; 9 bases map to TRBD2. With 8 bases clipped from V and 4 bases from J, the junction kept 7 bases outside the gene matches. CDR1 is SGHTA, CDR2 FQGNSA, per germline. The CDR3 has 14 residues. Full variable domain (remainder filled in from reference TRBV7-2 and TRBJ2-3): GAGVSQSPSNKVTEKGKDVELRCDPISGHTALYWYRQSLGQGLEFLIYFQGNSAPDKSGLPSDRFSAERTGGSVSTLTIQRTQQEDSAVYLCASLVAGGPDTQYFGPGTRLTVL.

The rearrangement links TRBV2 to TRBJ2-5, with TRBD2 matching over 10 bases. This CDR3 region has 15 residues. Germline CDR1 is SNHLY and CDR2 is FYNNEI. V shed 6 bases and J 4 bases; nucleotides not matched to a gene: 8. The CDR3 DNA follows: TGTGCCAGCAGACCCAGCGGGAGGGCCGTAGAGACCCAGTACTTC. Protein: CASRPSGRAVETQYF.

The chain has TRBV20-1 and TRBJ2-1, with D hard to call. Trimming stripped 6 bases from V and 1 base from J, with 13 bases between. Germline loops: CDR1 DFQATT, CDR2 SNEGSKA (reference sequence). This CDR3 spans 14 amino acids. The CDR3 protein is CSATKAMSYNEQFF. As DNA, the CDR3 is TGCAGTGCCACCAAAGCGATGTCCTACAATGAGCAGTTCTTC.

The sample holds a few counts of this clonotype. The rearrangement uses TRBV7-8 and TRBJ2-5, with D hard to call. The CDR3 is 12 amino acids. The germline V and J ends were trimmed by 4 bases and 4 bases, with 7 bases remaining between them. The germline gives CDR1 SGHVS, CDR2 FQNEAQ. DNA of the CDR3: TGTGCCAGCAGCTGGCCGGGAGAGACCCAGTACTTC. Translating it yields CASSWPGETQYF.

This clonotype was found a few times. The chain has TRBV20-1 and TRBJ2-1; the D is unclear. The CDR3 is 12 residues long. In germline, CDR1 is DFQATT, CDR2 SNEGSKA (reference sequence). Trimming stripped 0 bases from V and 4 bases from J, with 4 bases between. DNA for the CDR3: TGCAGTGCTAGAGAACTTTACAATGAGCAGTTCTTC. Translated: CSARELYNEQFF.

The chain recombines TRBV4-1 with TRBJ2-7, with no clear D. Germline V CDR1 and CDR2: MGHRA, YSYEKL. The CDR3 is 15 residues long. V lost 1 base and J 5 bases, leaving 15 bases between the germline ends. CDR3 residues: CASSQVLPASHEQYF. In DNA form, the CDR3 reads TGCGCCAGCAGCCAAGTGCTCCCAGCTTCCCACGAGCAGTACTTC.

The chain couples TRBV15 to TRBJ1-1, with D uncertain. The germline V and J ends were trimmed by 0 bases and 6 bases, with 14 bases remaining between them. Germline CDR1 and CDR2: LNHNV and YYDKDF (reference sequence). The CDR3 spans 15 residues. The CDR3 DNA follows: TGTGCCACCAGCAGAGATGCGGGAGTTCGGGCTGAAGCTTTCTTT. Its protein is CATSRDAGVRAEAFF. Combining the CDR3 with reference TRBV15 and TRBJ1-1 gives the whole variable domain DAMVIQNPRYQVTQFGKPVTLSCSQTLNHNVMYWYQQKSSQAPKLLFHYYDKDFNNEADTPDNFQSRRPNTSFCFLDIRSPGLGDTAMYLCATSRDAGVRAEAFFGQGTRLTVV.

In this sample, this clonotype turned up a few times. The chain uses TRBV7-9 and TRBJ1-1; D gene uncertain. Trimming took 6 bases from V and 2 from J, leaving 16 bases between them. The germline V gene has CDR1 SEHNR and CDR2 FQNEAQ (reference sequence). The CDR3 runs 15 residues. The CDR3 protein is CASSAGPPANTEAFF. The CDR3 DNA sequence: TGTGCCAGCAGTGCTGGACCCCCTGCCAACACTGAAGCTTTCTTT.

To note about this clonotype: At one of its ends the junction is not consistent with the germline gene, which may arise from a read error. This chain uses TRBV5-1 with TRBJ1-4; D unresolved. Germline V gene lookup returns CDR1 SGHRS and CDR2 YFSETQ. The CDR3 sequence is 14 residues long. This CDR3 reads CASNLSGVNEKLFF. The CDR3 nucleotides are TGCGCCAGCAACTTGTCCGGGGTTAACGAAAAACTGTTTTTT.

V and J are TRBV15 and TRBJ1-2; D may be TRBD1 (6 bases). The V end was cut by 3 bases, the J end by 7 bases, with 21 bases between. The CDR3 extends over 16 amino acids. Germline values: CDR1 LNHNV, CDR2 YYDKDF (reference sequence). Here the CDR3 reads CATSSIAGHSDSGYTF. CDR3 sequence (DNA): TGTGCCACCAGCAGTATAGCGGGACACTCCGACTCTGGCTACACCTTC.

This clonotype has a handful of counts. The chain combines TRBV7-2 with TRBJ2-1, with a weak D call TRBD2 (5 bases). Trimming took off 1 base at V and 0 bases at J, with 13 bases between the two ends. Germline loops: CDR1 SGHTA, CDR2 FQGNSA. The CDR3 spans 17 residues. CDR3 amino acids: CASSLDFSTSSYNEQFF. CDR3 bases: TGTGCCAGCAGCTTAGATTTCAGCACTAGCTCCTACAATGAGCAGTTCTTC.

The rearrangement uses TRBV7-9 and TRBJ2-3; perhaps D is TRBD1 or TRBD2 (5 bases each). The germline CDR1 and CDR2 sequences are SEHNR and FQNEAQ (reference sequence). Deletions cut 4 bases from V and 6 bases from J, with 17 bases between. The CDR3 totals 15 residues. The CDR3 coding sequence is TGTGCCAGCAGCTATATAAGGGACCTGATGGATACGCAGTATTTT. Translating it yields CASSYIRDLMDTQYF.

This clonotype occurred once. The chain recombines TRBV6-6 with TRBJ1-2; TRBD1 agrees at 7 bases. CDR1 is MNHNY, CDR2 SVGAGI, per germline (reference sequence). The CDR3 is made up of 15 amino acids. Losses at the gene ends were 2 bases for V and 4 bases for J; bases not matched to a gene: 7. The DNA for the CDR3 is TGTGCCAGCAGTTACCCGCCAGGGGGTACCTATGGCTACACCTTC. Its translation is CASSYPPGGTYGYTF.

The chain recombines TRBV5-1 with TRBJ2-3, with a weak D call TRBD2 (6 bases). V gave up 4 bases and J gave up 1 base, with 19 bases separating them. The CDR3 consists of 17 residues. Per the germline V gene, CDR1 is SGHRS and CDR2 is YFSETQ. For the CDR3, the DNA is TGCGCCAGCAGCGACCGCATCGGGGAGGTTCGCACAGATACGCAGTATTTT. Amino acid sequence: CASSDRIGEVRTDTQYF.

Details on this clonotype: A much more abundant neighbour one base away suggests this may be a read error. The CDR3 sequence is CASSAGPAGETQYF. For the CDR3, the DNA is TGTGCCAGCAGCGCCGGACCAGCGGGAGAGACCCAGTACTTC. V and J are TRBV11-2 and TRBJ2-5; a weak D match, TRBD2 (6 bases). The CDR3 is 14 residues long. Germline values: CDR1 SGHAT, CDR2 FQNNGV. V lost 5 bases to trimming and J lost 4 bases, with 14 bases between them. The full variable domain, completed using reference TRBV11-2 and TRBJ2-5, is EAGVAQSPRYKIIEKRQSVAFWCNPISGHATLYWYQQILGQGPKLLIQFQNNGVVDDSQLPKDRFSAERLKGVDSTLKIQPAKLEDSAVYLCASSAGPAGETQYFGPGTRLLVL.